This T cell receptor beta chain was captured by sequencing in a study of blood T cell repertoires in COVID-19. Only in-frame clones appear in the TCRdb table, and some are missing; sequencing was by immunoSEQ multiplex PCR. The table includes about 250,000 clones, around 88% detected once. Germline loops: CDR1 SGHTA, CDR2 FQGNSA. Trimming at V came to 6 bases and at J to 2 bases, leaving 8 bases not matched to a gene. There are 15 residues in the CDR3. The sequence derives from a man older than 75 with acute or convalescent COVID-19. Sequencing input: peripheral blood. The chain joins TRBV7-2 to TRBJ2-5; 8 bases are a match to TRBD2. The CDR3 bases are TGTGCCAGCAGTCCCGGGACTAGGACACAAGAGACCCAGTACTTC. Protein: CASSPGTRTQETQYF.